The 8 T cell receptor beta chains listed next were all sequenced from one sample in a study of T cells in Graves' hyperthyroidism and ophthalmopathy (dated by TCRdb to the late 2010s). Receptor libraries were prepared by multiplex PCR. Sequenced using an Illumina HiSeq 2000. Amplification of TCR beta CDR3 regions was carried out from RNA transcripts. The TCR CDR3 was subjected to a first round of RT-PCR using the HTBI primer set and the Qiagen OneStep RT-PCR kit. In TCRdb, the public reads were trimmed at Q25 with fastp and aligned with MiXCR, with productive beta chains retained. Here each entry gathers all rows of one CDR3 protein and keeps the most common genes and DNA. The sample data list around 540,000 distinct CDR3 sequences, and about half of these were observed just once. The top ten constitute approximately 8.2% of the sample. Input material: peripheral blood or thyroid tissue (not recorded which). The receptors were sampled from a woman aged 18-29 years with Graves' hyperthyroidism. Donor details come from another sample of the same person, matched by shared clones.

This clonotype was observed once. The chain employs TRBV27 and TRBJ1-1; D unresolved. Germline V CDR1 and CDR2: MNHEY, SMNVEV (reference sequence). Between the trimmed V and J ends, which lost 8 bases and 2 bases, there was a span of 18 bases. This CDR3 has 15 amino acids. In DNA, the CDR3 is TGTGCCAGCTCACCTACGTTGTCGCTTAACACTGAAGCTTTCTTT. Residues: CASSPTLSLNTEAFF.

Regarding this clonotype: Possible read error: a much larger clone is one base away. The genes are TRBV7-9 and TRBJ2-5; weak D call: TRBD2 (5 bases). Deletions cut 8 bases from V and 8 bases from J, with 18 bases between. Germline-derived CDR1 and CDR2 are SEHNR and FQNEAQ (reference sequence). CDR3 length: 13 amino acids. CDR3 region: CASYGRWGGTQYF. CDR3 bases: TGTGCCAGCTATGGGAGATGGGGTGGAACCCAGTACTTC.

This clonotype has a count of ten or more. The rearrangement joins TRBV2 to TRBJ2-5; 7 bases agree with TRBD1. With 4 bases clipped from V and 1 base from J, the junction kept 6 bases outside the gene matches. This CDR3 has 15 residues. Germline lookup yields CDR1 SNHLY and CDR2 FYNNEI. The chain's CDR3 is CASSVETGPQETQYF. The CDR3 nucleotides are TGTGCCAGCAGTGTAGAGACAGGGCCCCAAGAGACCCAGTACTTC.

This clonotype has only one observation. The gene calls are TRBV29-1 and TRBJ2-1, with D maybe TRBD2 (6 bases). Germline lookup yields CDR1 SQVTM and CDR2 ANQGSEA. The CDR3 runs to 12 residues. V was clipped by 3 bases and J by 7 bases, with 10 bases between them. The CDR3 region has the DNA TGCAGCGTTGAGGACTACGGGAATGAGCAGTTCTTC. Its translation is CSVEDYGNEQFF.

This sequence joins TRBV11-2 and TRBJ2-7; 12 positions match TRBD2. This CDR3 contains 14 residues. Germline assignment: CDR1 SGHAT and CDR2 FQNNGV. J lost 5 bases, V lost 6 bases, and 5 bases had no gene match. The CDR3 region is CASSHGLAGNEQYF. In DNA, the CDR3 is TGTGCCAGCAGTCACGGACTAGCGGGGAACGAGCAGTACTTC.

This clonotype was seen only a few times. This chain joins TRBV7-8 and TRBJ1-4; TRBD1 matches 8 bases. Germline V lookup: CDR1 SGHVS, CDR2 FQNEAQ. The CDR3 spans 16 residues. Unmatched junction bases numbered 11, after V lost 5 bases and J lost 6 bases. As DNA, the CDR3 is TGTGCCAGCAGCCCCGAGGGGGCAGGGGGCTATGAAAAACTGTTTTTT. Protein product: CASSPEGAGGYEKLFF. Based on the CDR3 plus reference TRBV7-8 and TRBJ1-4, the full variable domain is GAGVSQSPRYKVAKRGQDVALRCDPISGHVSLFWYQQALGQGPEFLTYFQNEAQLDKSGLPSDRFFAERPEGSVSTLKIQRTQQEDSAVYLCASSPEGAGGYEKLFFGSGTQLSVL.

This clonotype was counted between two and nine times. The CDR3: CASSRRGSGAEAFF. The CDR3 nucleotides are TGTGCCAGCTCGAGAAGGGGTTCCGGGGCTGAAGCTTTCTTT. This rearrangement joins TRBV19 to TRBJ1-1; possibly TRBD1 for D (5 bases). Trimming removed 9 bases at V and 6 bases at J, with 20 bases between. The CDR3 runs 14 residues. Germline CDR1 is LNHDA and CDR2 is SQIVND (reference sequence).

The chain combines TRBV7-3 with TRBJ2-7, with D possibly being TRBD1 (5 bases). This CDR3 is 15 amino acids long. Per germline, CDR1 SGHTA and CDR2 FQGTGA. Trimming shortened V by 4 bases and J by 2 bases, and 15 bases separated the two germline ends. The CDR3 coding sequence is TGTGCCAGCAGCTCGACAAGGGGTCCACCCTACGAGCAGTACTTC. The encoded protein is CASSSTRGPPYEQYF.